The 18 T cell receptor beta chains given below trace back to one sample, sequenced in a study of beta chain features in type 1 diabetes. The study reverse transcribed the entire isolated RNA, so it sequenced expressed TCRB transcripts. The table came from immunoSEQ multiplex PCR; TCRdb's copy has only in-frame clones and leaves some out. The sample holds about 620,000 clones, roughly 15% seen once. The sequenced material came from naive CD4+ T cells from blood. Receptors were obtained from a man aged 18 to 35 in good health.

The chain uses TRBV11-2 and TRBJ1-6, with 8 bases aligning to TRBD1. Losses at the gene ends were 6 bases for V and 5 bases for J; bases not matched to a gene: 6. The CDR3 length is 15 residues. CDR1 is SGHAT and CDR2 is FQNNGV in the germline V gene. DNA for the CDR3: TGTGCCAGCAGACAGCCGGGACAGGATAATTCACCCCTCCACTTT. This codes for CASRQPGQDNSPLHF.

V usage is TRBV10-3 and J usage is TRBJ2-2; D uncertain. In germline, CDR1 is ENHRY, CDR2 SYGVKD. V was shortened by 5 bases and J by 7 bases, with 14 bases between the two germline ends. The CDR3 is made up of 14 amino acids. The CDR3 nucleotides read TGTGCCATCAGTATCGTACGGGTGAACGGGGAGCTGTTTTTT. It is translated as CAISIVRVNGELFF.

The chain uses TRBV5-1 and TRBJ2-3, with 10 bases fitting TRBD1. V lost 3 bases and J lost 7; bases outside the gene matches: 5. CDR3 length: 14 amino acids. Germline CDR1 and CDR2: SGHRS and YFSETQ. DNA of the CDR3: TGCGCCAGCAGCTCCGGACAGGGGGGGAATACGCAGTATTTT. Its translation: CASSSGQGGNTQYF.

The chain joins TRBV29-1 to TRBJ1-1; D is perhaps TRBD1 (5 bases). The V gene lost 2 bases and the J gene lost 2 bases, with 9 bases spanning the gap. The CDR3 is 13 residues long. Germline CDR1 and CDR2: SQVTM and ANQGSEA. As DNA, the CDR3 is TGCAGCGTTGAAACGGACATTAACACTGAAGCTTTCTTT. Residues: CSVETDINTEAFF.

The chain carries TRBV6-5 and TRBJ1-2; 7 nucleotides line up with TRBD1. This CDR3 comprises 15 residues. From germline, CDR1 is MNHEY and CDR2 SVGAGI. After removal of 4 bases from V and 3 bases from J, the junction contained 8 bases not matched to a gene. Written as DNA, the CDR3 is TGTGCCAGCAGTTCTGGACCGAGGGGGCACTATGGCTACACCTTC. Translated: CASSSGPRGHYGYTF.

Details on this clone: The same CDR3 can be traced to other DNA sequences in this sample. The rearrangement uses TRBV11-2 and TRBJ2-1, with D unclear. Germline CDR1 is SGHAT and CDR2 is FQNNGV. This CDR3 has 11 residues. Trimming took off 5 bases at V and 7 bases at J, with 6 bases between the two ends. The CDR3 sequence is CASSLANEQFF. The CDR3 region has the DNA TGTGCCAGCAGCCTTGCAAATGAGCAGTTCTTC.

The J gene is TRBJ2-1, the V gene TRBV30; D unresolved. Germline assignment: CDR1 GTSNPN and CDR2 SVGIG (reference sequence). The CDR3 loop spans 13 amino acids. Trimming removed 5 bases from V and 4 bases from J, with 12 bases in between. The CDR3 DNA reads as TGTGCCTGGTACAGAAATACGTACAATGAGCAGTTCTTC. It encodes CAWYRNTYNEQFF. Complete variable domain (other parts from reference TRBV30 and TRBJ2-1): SQTIHQWPATLVQPVGSPLSLECTVEGTSNPNLYWYRQAAGRGLQLLFYSVGIGQISSEVPQNLSASRPQDRQFILSSKKLLLSDSGFYLCAWYRNTYNEQFFGPGTRLTVL.

This clone was counted between two and nine times. The chain combines TRBV6-1 with TRBJ2-7; D gene unclear. The CDR3 totals 11 residues. V was shortened by 3 bases and J by 7 bases, with 7 bases between the two germline ends. Per the germline V gene, CDR1 is MNHNS and CDR2 is SASEGT. The CDR3 sequence is CASSERWEQYF. In DNA, the CDR3 is TGTGCCAGCAGTGAGCGGTGGGAGCAGTACTTC.

The chain recombines TRBV29-1 with TRBJ2-7; D might be TRBD2 (6 bases). Germline V CDR1 and CDR2: SQVTM, ANQGSEA. The CDR3 is 15 amino acids. The V end was cut by 0 bases, the J end by 6 bases, with 18 bases between. CDR3 DNA sequence: TGCAGCGTTGAAGATCACGGGGGACCAAGCCTCGAGCAGTACTTC. Its translation: CSVEDHGGPSLEQYF.

CDR3 sequence: CATSRAVIQYTEAFF. The DNA of the CDR3 is TGTGCCACCAGCAGGGCCGTCATTCAATACACTGAAGCTTTCTTT. The chain recombines TRBV15 with TRBJ1-1; the D is unclear. The V and J ends lost 3 bases and 3 bases respectively, with 14 bases between them. The germline CDR1 and CDR2 sequences are LNHNV and YYDKDF (reference sequence). This CDR3 contains 15 residues.

This clone has only a few counts. This rearrangement joins TRBV18 to TRBJ1-1, with D unresolved. The CDR3 extends over 16 amino acids. Per the germline V gene, CDR1 is KGHSH and CDR2 is LQKENI. Trimming removed 4 bases at V and 1 base at J, with 16 bases between. For the CDR3, the DNA is TGTGCCAGCTCACTCTTGATGGGAGGCGAGAACACTGAAGCTTTCTTT. As protein: CASSLLMGGENTEAFF.

The chain employs TRBV28 and TRBJ1-4; D unclear. In germline, CDR1 is MDHEN, CDR2 SYDVKM. Between the trimmed V and J ends, which lost 7 bases and 8 bases, there was a span of 17 bases. This CDR3 comprises 14 residues. The CDR3 protein is CASITRVGREKLFF. In DNA form, the CDR3 reads TGTGCCAGCATTACCCGCGTAGGGAGAGAAAAACTGTTTTTT.

This clone was seen a handful of times. This chain joins TRBV9 and TRBJ1-5; the match to TRBD1 covers 8 bases. This CDR3 is built from 14 residues. The junction had 2 bases not matched to a gene; V was cut back by 3 bases and J by 3 bases. Germline CDR1 is SGDLS and CDR2 is YYNGEE. The CDR3: CASSGGQVNQPQHF. CDR3 DNA sequence: TGTGCCAGCAGCGGGGGACAGGTCAATCAGCCCCAGCATTTT.

The CDR3 sequence: CASRDDSSNQPQHF. CDR3 DNA: TGTGCCAGCAGGGACGATAGTAGCAATCAGCCCCAGCATTTT. V and J are TRBV2 and TRBJ1-5; no reliable D call. The V end was cut by 6 bases, the J end by 0 bases, with 9 bases between. This CDR3 is built from 14 residues. Germline V gene sequence: CDR1 SNHLY, CDR2 FYNNEI.

The chain recombines TRBV9 with TRBJ1-1; D is undetermined. Trimming removed 7 bases from V and 1 base from J, with 11 bases in between. The germline V gene encodes CDR1 SGDLS and CDR2 YYNGEE. This CDR3 region has 13 residues. CDR3 protein: CASCSVGNTEAFF. The CDR3 coding sequence is TGTGCCAGCTGTTCGGTGGGGAACACTGAAGCTTTCTTT.

The chain combines TRBV7-9 with TRBJ2-1, with D possibly being TRBD2 (7 bases). V dropped 5 bases and J dropped 4 bases, with 18 bases sitting between them. Germline values: CDR1 SEHNR, CDR2 FQNEAQ (reference sequence). The CDR3 runs to 16 residues. This CDR3 reads CASSPRLGGGYNEQFF. CDR3 nucleotides: TGTGCCAGCAGCCCCCGCCTGGGAGGGGGGTACAATGAGCAGTTCTTC.

This rearrangement joins TRBV2 to TRBJ2-7; D not certain. V lost 5 bases, J lost 4 bases, and 3 bases lay in between. The CDR3 spans 10 residues. From germline, CDR1 is SNHLY and CDR2 FYNNEI. The chain's CDR3 is CASSWYEQYF. CDR3 bases: TGTGCCAGCAGTTGGTACGAGCAGTACTTC.

Points on this clone: Its ends do not fully match the called genes, so a read error is possible. The V gene is TRBV5-1, the J gene TRBJ2-3, with a possible D match to TRBD1 (5 bases). Germline assignment: CDR1 SGHRS and CDR2 YFSETQ. This CDR3 is built from 13 residues. The DNA for the CDR3 is TGCGCCAGCACCTTGACAGTCGCAGATACGCAGTATTTT. It specifies CASTLTVADTQYF. Based on the CDR3 plus reference TRBV5-1 and TRBJ2-3, the full variable domain is KAGVTQTPRYLIKTRGQQVTLSCSPISGHRSVSWYQQTPGQGLQFLFEYFSETQRNKGNFPGRFSGRQFSNSRSEMNVSTLELGDSALYLCASTLTVADTQYFGPGTRLTVL.